The 20 T cell receptor beta chains listed next were all sequenced from one sample in a study of shared clonotypes between healthy human individuals. Repertoires were generated with immunoSEQ multiplex PCR, while TCRdb's copy carries only in-frame clones and drops some. The sample yields some 1,100,000 clones, around 78% seen once. Specimen: memory CD4+ T cells from PBMCs. Subset described: CD45RA-negative fraction. The receptors stem from a man between 18 and 35 years old in good health. Some clones in this sample may be carry-over from other donors' samples.

The genes are TRBV9 and TRBJ2-1; 7 nucleotides align to TRBD2. This CDR3 is built from 15 residues. Germline V CDR1 and CDR2: SGDLS, YYNGEE. J was trimmed by 1 base and V by 4 bases; bases with no gene match: 5. As DNA, the CDR3 is TGTGCCAGCAGCCCCACTAGCGAATCCTACAATGAGCAGTTCTTC. It specifies CASSPTSESYNEQFF.

The J gene is TRBJ2-1, the V gene TRBV5-1; D not resolved. The V gene lost 4 bases and the J gene lost 6 bases, with 17 bases spanning the gap. Germline values: CDR1 SGHRS, CDR2 YFSETQ. The CDR3 is 15 residues long. The CDR3 nucleotides are TGCGCCAGCAGCCTGGGCAAGCCCCGCGGCAATGAGCAGTTCTTC. Translating it yields CASSLGKPRGNEQFF.

This clone is a singleton in its sample. The chain recombines TRBV7-6 with TRBJ2-7; 7 bases are shared with TRBD1. The CDR3 is made up of 13 amino acids. V dropped 7 bases and J dropped 6; count of bases not matched to a gene: 9. From germline, CDR1 is SGHVS and CDR2 FNYEAQ. CDR3 amino acids: CASNDRAEGEQYF. DNA for the CDR3: TGTGCCAGCAACGACAGGGCCGAGGGCGAGCAGTACTTC. The whole variable domain, remainder taken from reference TRBV7-6 and TRBJ2-7, is GAGVSQSPRYKVTKRGQDVALRCDPISGHVSLYWYRQALGQGPEFLTYFNYEAQQDKSGLPNDRFSAERPEGSISTLTIQRTEQRDSAMYRCASNDRAEGEQYFGPGTRLTVT.

As DNA, the CDR3 is TGTGCCAGCAGTTTTTCGAATAGCAATCAGCCCCAGCATTTT. Amino acid sequence: CASSFSNSNQPQHF. The V gene is TRBV28, the J gene TRBJ1-5; D gene ambiguous. Trimming shortened V by 3 bases and J by 0 bases, and 6 bases separated the two germline ends. Germline CDR1 MDHEN, CDR2 SYDVKM. There are 14 residues in the CDR3.

The sample holds a few counts of this clone. The chain is built from TRBV5-4 and TRBJ2-1; D uncertain. CDR1 and CDR2 from the germline V gene are SGHNT and YYREEE (reference sequence). The CDR3 loop spans 17 amino acids. The V end was cut by 0 bases, the J end by 0 bases, with 13 bases between. The CDR3 loop is CASSLGGASSSYNEQFF. In DNA, the CDR3 is TGTGCCAGCAGCTTGGGTGGCGCTTCGAGCTCCTACAATGAGCAGTTCTTC.

Comment on this clone: A much larger clone lies a single base off, so this may be a read error. Additional DNA sequences in this sample encode the identical CDR3. This chain connects TRBV6-1 to TRBJ1-1; D is possibly TRBD1 (6 bases). This CDR3 region has 14 residues. Germline loops: CDR1 MNHNS, CDR2 SASEGT. The CDR3, as DNA: TGTGCCAGCAGGGTCAACTGGAGGGACACTGAGGCTTTCTTT. Translated: CASRVNWRDTEAFF.

This clone was seen only once. Additional DNA sequences in this sample encode the identical CDR3. The chain recombines TRBV28 with TRBJ2-2, with D perhaps being TRBD1 or TRBD2 (5 bases each). The CDR3 has 12 residues. From germline, CDR1 is MDHEN and CDR2 SYDVKM. V was pared by 2 bases and J by 7 bases, with 5 bases between. The CDR3 DNA follows: TGTGCCAGCAGTTTAGGGGGCGGGGAGCTGTTTTTT. It yields the protein CASSLGGGELFF.

The chain combines TRBV25-1 with TRBJ1-1; perhaps TRBD1 as D (5 bases). From germline, CDR1 is MGHDK and CDR2 SYGVNS. The CDR3 is 13 amino acids. Trimming left V 10 bases short and J 10 bases short, with 22 bases between. The CDR3 sequence is CATQRGVWVVAFF. For the CDR3, the DNA is TGTGCCACCCAAAGAGGGGTTTGGGTTGTAGCTTTCTTT. Filled out from reference TRBV25-1 and TRBJ1-1, the complete variable domain reads EADIYQTPRYLVIGTGKKITLECSQTMGHDKMYWYQQDPGMELHLIHYSYGVNSTEKGDLSSESTVSRIRTEHFPLTLESARPSHTSQYLCATQRGVWVVAFFGQGTRLTVV.

The chain has TRBV5-1 and TRBJ2-5; 9 bases align to TRBD1. CDR3 length: 15 residues. With V trimmed by 5 bases and J by 5 bases, 10 bases remained unmatched. Germline lookup yields CDR1 SGHRS and CDR2 YFSETQ. The DNA of the CDR3 is TGCGCCAGCAGGCTAGGGACAGGGTTATTGGAGACCCAGTACTTC. Protein product: CASRLGTGLLETQYF. The full variable domain, rest sourced from reference TRBV5-1 and TRBJ2-5, is KAGVTQTPRYLIKTRGQQVTLSCSPISGHRSVSWYQQTPGQGLQFLFEYFSETQRNKGNFPGRFSGRQFSNSRSEMNVSTLELGDSALYLCASRLGTGLLETQYFGPGTRLLVL.

The CDR3 DNA follows: TGTGCCAGCAGTTACTCGAATGGCTACACCTTC. This sequence encodes CASSYSNGYTF. This rearrangement joins TRBV6-6 to TRBJ1-2; D is unresolved. Trimming cost V 0 bases and J 6 bases, with 2 bases left between them. This CDR3 spans 11 amino acids. Germline CDR1 MNHNY, CDR2 SVGAGI (reference sequence).

The CDR3 region has the DNA TGTGCCATCAGTGAAAGGGAGATCGCAATGTCACCGGAGCAGTTCTTC. It translates to CAISEREIAMSPEQFF. V usage is TRBV10-3 and J usage is TRBJ2-1, with D perhaps TRBD2 (5 bases). The CDR3 contains 16 residues. V lost 3 bases and J 10 bases, leaving 22 bases between the germline ends. Germline V lookup: CDR1 ENHRY, CDR2 SYGVKD.

The CDR3 is CASSPGTGAGNTEAFF. CDR3 sequence (DNA): TGTGCCAGCAGTCCCGGGACAGGGGCGGGGAACACTGAAGCTTTCTTT. The chain carries TRBV27 and TRBJ1-1; 10 bases align to TRBD1. This CDR3 is built from 16 residues. Per the germline V gene, CDR1 is MNHEY and CDR2 is SMNVEV (reference sequence). The ends lost 5 bases at V and 1 base at J; junction bases unmatched: 7.

The chain combines TRBV28 with TRBJ1-1, with a weak D call TRBD1 (6 bases). The CDR3 runs 11 residues. Germline V gene data show CDR1 as MDHEN and CDR2 as SYDVKM. The ends were cut back, 11 bases at V and 5 bases at J, with 12 bases in the middle. The CDR3 sequence is CALEGGTEAFF. CDR3 in DNA: TGTGCCTTGGAGGGGGGGACTGAAGCTTTCTTT. Variable domain in full (rest from reference TRBV28 and TRBJ1-1): DVKVTQSSRYLVKRTGEKVFLECVQDMDHENMFWYRQDPGLGLRLIYFSYDVKMKEKGDIPEGYSVSREKKERFSLILESASTNQTSMYLCALEGGTEAFFGQGTRLTVV.

The CDR3 DNA reads TGTGCCAGCAGCCCGCAGACAGGGGGCGGTCAGCCCCAGCATTTT. It encodes CASSPQTGGGQPQHF. The rearrangement joins TRBV7-2 to TRBJ1-5, with 10 bases lining up with TRBD1. The V segment lost 5 bases and the J segment 6 bases; nucleotides outside the gene matches: 7. The V gene's germline CDR1 is SGHTA and CDR2 FQGNSA. This CDR3 has 15 amino acids.

The V and J genes are TRBV28 and TRBJ2-7; D ambiguous. Germline loops: CDR1 MDHEN, CDR2 SYDVKM. Trimming left V 7 bases short and J 0 bases short, with 10 bases between. This CDR3 is built from 13 residues. CDR3 coding DNA: TGTGCCAGCACTGATAGAGCCTCCTACGAGCAGTACTTC. It encodes CASTDRASYEQYF.

Comments on this clone: In the same sample, other DNA sequences code for this CDR3. CDR3 amino acids: CASSSGQPNTEAFF. The CDR3 DNA sequence: TGCGCCAGCAGCTCGGGGCAACCGAACACTGAAGCTTTCTTT. This chain links TRBV5-1 with TRBJ1-1, with D maybe TRBD1 (5 bases). With 3 bases removed from V and 1 base from J, the gap between germline ends came to 10 bases. CDR3 size: 14 residues. CDR1 and CDR2 from the germline V gene are SGHRS and YFSETQ.

This chain links TRBV19 with TRBJ1-3; D is uncertain. The CDR3 has 15 amino acids. Germline lookup yields CDR1 LNHDA and CDR2 SQIVND (reference sequence). V lost 9 bases and J lost 3, with 18 bases in between. CDR3 region: CARLLRSHLGNTIYF. In DNA, the CDR3 is TGTGCCAGATTACTCCGCAGTCACCTTGGAAACACCATATATTTT. The variable domain in full, completed from reference TRBV19 and TRBJ1-3, reads DGGITQSPKYLFRKEGQNVTLSCEQNLNHDAMYWYRQDPGQGLRLIYYSQIVNDFQKGDIAEGYSVSREKKESFPLTVTSAQKNPTAFYLCARLLRSHLGNTIYFGEGSWLTVV.

The count of this clone is one. The chain employs TRBV18 and TRBJ2-1; TRBD2 might be the D (6 bases). CDR3 length: 15 residues. Deletions cut 10 bases from V and 4 bases from J, with 20 bases between. CDR1 and CDR2 (germline): KGHSH, LQKENI. The CDR3 region is CATSSARGVYNEQFF. Here the CDR3 DNA reads TGTGCCACCTCTTCGGCTCGCGGGGTTTACAATGAGCAGTTCTTC.

The chain uses TRBV6-6 and TRBJ2-7; the match to TRBD2 covers 10 bases. Trimming at V came to 6 bases and at J to 2 bases, leaving 7 bases not matched to a gene. CDR3 size: 15 residues. Germline V lookup: CDR1 MNHNY, CDR2 SVGAGI (reference sequence). For the CDR3, the DNA is TGTGCCAGCAGGACCGGGACTAGCGCTACCTACGAGCAGTACTTC. Translating gives CASRTGTSATYEQYF.

To note about this clone: This could be a read error, since a much larger clone is one nucleotide away. The chain is built from TRBV5-6 and TRBJ2-1; D unresolved. V was trimmed by 1 base and J by 6 bases, leaving 2 bases between them. The CDR3 loop spans 11 amino acids. From germline, CDR1 is SGHDT and CDR2 YYEEEE. CDR3 nucleotide sequence: TGTGCCAGCAGCTTGTTCAATGAGCAGTTCTTC. Translating gives CASSLFNEQFF.